Below are 16 T cell receptor beta chains sequenced from a single sample in a study of cytomegalovirus exposure and HLA in healthy donors. Researchers ran the PCR with 60 Vbeta and 13 Jbeta primers. The assay was immunoSEQ multiplex PCR, and TCRdb's table has in-frame clones only and misses some. The sample contains around 130,000 clones, 65% to 75% of which appear only once. Sequenced input: PBMCs. The receptor set was obtained from a man aged 35 to 55 in good health and CMV-seropositive.

The chain couples TRBV19 to TRBJ2-5; no clear D gene. This CDR3 has 14 residues. Germline-derived CDR1 and CDR2 are LNHDA and SQIVND (reference sequence). V was trimmed by 5 bases and J by 0 bases, leaving 10 bases between them. This chain's CDR3 is CASSSQVYQETQYF. The CDR3 region has the DNA TGTGCCAGTAGTTCCCAGGTTTACCAAGAGACCCAGTACTTC.

The CDR3 spells CASSPLLTGGSIYGYTF. As DNA, the CDR3 is TGTGCCAGCAGTCCCCTACTAACAGGGGGATCCATCTATGGCTACACCTTC. The rearrangement uses TRBV27 and TRBJ1-2; 8 bases align to TRBD1. V lost 5 bases to trimming and J lost 4 bases; unmatched junction nucleotides: 15. This CDR3 is built from 17 residues. The germline V gene encodes CDR1 MNHEY and CDR2 SMNVEV (reference sequence).

The chain couples TRBV6-4 to TRBJ2-3, with 12 bases lining up with TRBD1. The germline CDR1 and CDR2 sequences are MRHNA and SNTAGT. V was clipped by 3 bases and J by 4 bases; unmatched bases: 2. CDR3 length equals 15 residues. In DNA form, the CDR3 reads TGTGCCAGCAGTGAGGGGACAGGGGGCGCAGATACGCAGTATTTT. Translating gives CASSEGTGGADTQYF.

The V and J genes are TRBV6-5 and TRBJ2-3, with D uncertain. Trimming stripped 7 bases from V and 4 bases from J, with 12 bases between. CDR1 and CDR2 (germline): MNHEY, SVGAGI. The CDR3 covers 13 residues. This CDR3 reads CASTPTGADTQYF. CDR3 sequence (DNA): TGTGCCAGCACCCCCACTGGAGCAGATACGCAGTATTTT.

This chain uses TRBV5-1 with TRBJ1-1; 8 bases are a match to TRBD1. Looked up from germline, CDR1 is SGHRS and CDR2 is YFSETQ. V was clipped by 4 bases and J by 0 bases; unmatched bases: 5. The CDR3 extends over 15 amino acids. CDR3 loop: CASSLRTGMNTEAFF. In DNA form, the CDR3 reads TGCGCCAGCAGCCTTCGGACAGGGATGAACACTGAAGCTTTCTTT.

The chain employs TRBV5-4 and TRBJ1-5; the D gene is possibly TRBD1 (5 bases). This CDR3 has 15 residues. Germline lookup yields CDR1 SGHNT and CDR2 YYREEE (reference sequence). V lost 0 bases and J lost 3, with 10 bases in between. CDR3 sequence: CASSLGSGPNQPQHF. CDR3 nucleotide sequence: TGTGCCAGCAGCTTGGGTTCAGGGCCCAATCAGCCCCAGCATTTT. The full variable domain, rest sourced from reference TRBV5-4 and TRBJ1-5, is ETGVTQSPTHLIKTRGQQVTLRCSSQSGHNTVSWYQQALGQGPQFIFQYYREEENGRGNFPPRFSGLQFPNYSSELNVNALELDDSALYLCASSLGSGPNQPQHFGDGTRLSIL.

For the CDR3, the DNA is TGTGCCAGTGCTCTCCCTCGGGGTAATCAGCCCCAGCATTTT. Protein product: CASALPRGNQPQHF. The chain has TRBV19 and TRBJ1-5; D gene ambiguous. The CDR3 sequence is 14 residues long. Trimming left V 8 bases short and J 4 bases short, with 15 bases between. The germline CDR1 and CDR2 sequences are LNHDA and SQIVND (reference sequence).

This clone came up a few times. The chain carries TRBV25-1 and TRBJ1-1; D unclear. The ends were cut back, 5 bases at V and 3 bases at J, with 13 bases in the middle. Germline V CDR1 and CDR2: MGHDK, SYGVNS. This CDR3 region has 14 residues. CDR3 in amino acids: CASSSWALDTEAFF. The CDR3 coding sequence is TGTGCCAGCAGTTCCTGGGCTTTGGACACTGAAGCTTTCTTT.

Notes on this clone: One end of the junction varies from germline; a read error may be responsible. V usage is TRBV7-7 and J usage is TRBJ2-1, with D perhaps matching TRBD1 (5 bases). CDR3 size: 15 residues. Germline-derived CDR1 and CDR2 are SSHAT and FNYEAQ (reference sequence). CDR3 in DNA: TGTGCTAGCAGCTTAGGGGCTAACTCCTACAATGAGCAGTTCTTC. This gives the protein CASSLGANSYNEQFF.

CDR3 loop: CASSLGGQTGELFF. CDR3 DNA sequence: TGCGCCAGCAGCTTGGGGGGGCAGACCGGGGAGCTGTTTTTT. The rearrangement links TRBV5-1 to TRBJ2-2; possible D gene TRBD1, 6 bases. Germline loops: CDR1 SGHRS, CDR2 YFSETQ. The CDR3 is made up of 14 amino acids. V gave up 0 bases and J gave up 5 bases, with 8 bases separating them.

The chain joins TRBV5-6 to TRBJ1-5; D remains unclear. Trimming removed 3 bases at V and 7 bases at J, with 14 bases between. This CDR3 contains 14 residues. Germline-derived CDR1 and CDR2 are SGHDT and YYEEEE. CDR3 DNA: TGTGCCAGCAGCTCAAGAGGGTCGGGACAGCCCCAGCATTTT. This codes for CASSSRGSGQPQHF. The full variable domain, completed using reference TRBV5-6 and TRBJ1-5, is DAGVTQSPTHLIKTRGQQVTLRCSPKSGHDTVSWYQQALGQGPQFIFQYYEEEERQRGNFPDRFSGHQFPNYSSELNVNALLLGDSALYLCASSSRGSGQPQHFGDGTRLSIL.

V is TRBV19 and J is TRBJ1-2; a possible D gene is TRBD1 (5 bases). Looked up from germline, CDR1 is LNHDA and CDR2 is SQIVND (reference sequence). CDR3 length: 15 residues. The germline V and J ends were trimmed by 5 bases and 8 bases, with 21 bases remaining between them. In DNA, the CDR3 is TGTGCCAGTAGTGCGTCGTCGGGACTCCGTAGCGGCTACACCTTC. Its protein is CASSASSGLRSGYTF.

V is TRBV11-2 and J is TRBJ2-2; TRBD2 matches 9 bases. Germline values: CDR1 SGHAT, CDR2 FQNNGV. V shed 5 bases, J shed 7 bases, and the junction held 11 bases outside the gene matches. The CDR3 is 16 amino acids. CDR3 sequence (DNA): TGTGCCAGCAGCCGGCTAGCGGGGAAAAGGCTCGGGGAGCTGTTTTTT. Protein product: CASSRLAGKRLGELFF. Combining the CDR3 with reference TRBV11-2 and TRBJ2-2 gives the whole variable domain EAGVAQSPRYKIIEKRQSVAFWCNPISGHATLYWYQQILGQGPKLLIQFQNNGVVDDSQLPKDRFSAERLKGVDSTLKIQPAKLEDSAVYLCASSRLAGKRLGELFFGEGSRLTVL.

The rearrangement joins TRBV30 to TRBJ1-6; a possible D gene is TRBD1 (5 bases). CDR3 length: 15 residues. Per the germline V gene, CDR1 is GTSNPN and CDR2 is SVGIG (reference sequence). The V and J ends lost 1 base and 8 bases respectively, with 15 bases between them. The chain's CDR3 is CAWSEFKGPHSPLHF. In DNA form, the CDR3 reads TGTGCCTGGAGTGAGTTTAAGGGGCCCCATTCACCCCTCCACTTT.

The chain recombines TRBV19 with TRBJ2-1, with a tentative D call TRBD2 (6 bases). The CDR3 sequence is 15 residues long. Germline loops: CDR1 LNHDA, CDR2 SQIVND (reference sequence). Deletions cut 2 bases from V and 8 bases from J, with 16 bases between. The CDR3 is CASSIPGFRRDEQFF. DNA of the CDR3: TGTGCCAGTAGTATACCGGGGTTTAGGAGGGATGAGCAGTTCTTC.

J is TRBJ1-6 and V is TRBV2, with a tentative D call TRBD1 (6 bases). With 0 bases removed from V and 10 bases from J, the gap between germline ends came to 13 bases. The length of the CDR3 is 15 residues. The germline gives CDR1 SNHLY, CDR2 FYNNEI. The CDR3 loop reads CASSEAPQGNSPLHF. The CDR3 DNA reads TGTGCCAGCAGTGAAGCGCCACAGGGAAACTCACCCCTCCACTTT.